What follows are 23 T cell receptor beta chains derived from one specimen sequenced in a study of patients and donors after allogeneic stem cell transplantation. Using its own MiXCR run on the RT-PCR reads, TCRdb lists one record per CDR3 protein. The top ten clones hold more than 9% of a sample with about 230,000 distinct CDR3 sequences, 12% to 15% of them seen once. The sequenced material came from blood, either unsorted or a sorted T cell fraction (not recorded which). The receptor source for this set is a human donor who was either an allogeneic HSCT recipient or a stem cell or donor lymphocyte infusion donor (not recorded which). It is not recorded whose cells these are; they may come from a transplant donor.

This clonotype has at least ten counts. This sequence joins TRBV3-1 and TRBJ2-1; D is possibly TRBD2 (5 bases). Per germline, CDR1 LGHDT and CDR2 YNNKEL (reference sequence). Trimming shortened V by 6 bases and J by 10 bases, and 10 bases separated the two germline ends. The length of the CDR3 is 11 residues. CDR3 residues: CASSLEREQFF. The CDR3 bases are TGTGCCAGCAGTCTGGAGCGGGAGCAGTTCTTC.

J is TRBJ2-7 and V is TRBV6-2 or TRBV6-3, with D perhaps matching TRBD1 (5 bases). CDR1 and CDR2 from the germline V gene are MNHEY and SVGEGT. This CDR3 spans 18 amino acids. Trimming shortened V by 5 bases and J by 4 bases, and 27 bases separated the two germline ends. The CDR3 loop reads CASSTPNHRAKQVYEQYF. DNA for the CDR3: TGTGCCAGCAGTACCCCGAACCACAGAGCAAAACAGGTGTACGAGCAGTACTTC.

This clonotype was seen repeatedly, ten times or more. The J gene is TRBJ1-1, the V gene TRBV25-1; D not resolved. The CDR3 is made up of 12 amino acids. V shed 5 bases and J shed 6 bases, with 10 bases lying between them. The germline CDR1 and CDR2 sequences are MGHDK and SYGVNS. In DNA, the CDR3 is TGTGCCAGCAGTCAGGTCCAGTCTGAAGCTTTCTTT. Its translation is CASSQVQSEAFF.

The J gene is TRBJ1-1, the V gene TRBV5-5; D is perhaps TRBD1 (6 bases). The V gene's germline CDR1 is SGHKS and CDR2 YYEKEE (reference sequence). The V end was cut by 6 bases, the J end by 5 bases, with 14 bases between. The CDR3 length is 13 residues. CDR3 residues: CASISRQGTEAFF. In DNA, the CDR3 is TGTGCCAGCATAAGTAGGCAGGGGACTGAAGCTTTCTTT.

This clonotype came up a few times. The V call is TRBV5-1, the J call TRBJ2-5; either TRBD1 or TRBD2 may fit D (5 bases each). CDR1 and CDR2 (germline): SGHRS, YFSETQ. The CDR3 length is 15 residues. V lost 6 bases and J lost 1, with 16 bases in between. CDR3 loop: CASTGAGQFQETQYF. The CDR3 nucleotides are TGCGCCAGCACCGGGGCAGGCCAGTTCCAAGAGACCCAGTACTTC.

This clonotype has just a few counts. This rearrangement joins TRBV14 to TRBJ2-7, with D perhaps TRBD2 (5 bases). The CDR3 is made up of 13 amino acids. Germline CDR1 is SGHDN and CDR2 is FVKESK. Trimming removed 4 bases from V and 4 bases from J, with 11 bases in between. Here the CDR3 reads CASSRTDGYEQYF. As DNA, the CDR3 is TGTGCCAGCAGCCGGACTGACGGTTACGAGCAGTACTTC.

The chain carries TRBV5-6 and TRBJ2-7; 10 bases match TRBD2. The CDR3 length is 14 residues. V lost 5 bases to trimming and J lost 5 bases; unmatched junction nucleotides: 7. Germline values: CDR1 SGHDT, CDR2 YYEEEE. The CDR3 is CASRNLAGVDEQYF. The CDR3 bases are TGTGCCAGCAGAAACCTAGCGGGGGTCGACGAGCAGTACTTC.

This chain uses TRBV20-1 with TRBJ2-1; a weak D match, TRBD1 (6 bases). The V end lost 6 bases, the J end lost 12 bases, and 18 bases lay between the germline ends. Per germline, CDR1 DFQATT and CDR2 SNEGSKA (reference sequence). The CDR3 loop spans 12 amino acids. DNA of the CDR3: TGCAGTGCCGAGGACAGTAACGATGGGCAGTTCTTC. Residues: CSAEDSNDGQFF.

CDR3 DNA sequence: TGTGCCAGCAGCCCGGACCGGGACAGGGGGCTATCTGAAGCTTTCTTT. Amino acid sequence: CASSPDRDRGLSEAFF. The J gene is TRBJ1-1, the V gene TRBV6-2 or TRBV6-3; TRBD1 matches 12 bases. Germline V lookup: CDR1 MNHEY, CDR2 SVGEGT. Trimming cost V 6 bases and J 6 bases; bases outside gene matches: 11. The CDR3 has 16 residues.

V usage is TRBV20-1 and J usage is TRBJ2-3; D is undetermined. The CDR3 extends over 16 amino acids. V was shortened by 1 base and J by 2 bases, with 16 bases between the two germline ends. Germline V gene lookup returns CDR1 DFQATT and CDR2 SNEGSKA (reference sequence). CDR3 coding DNA: TGCAGTGCTAGAGGGGCAAAGGCATTCCTCACAGATACGCAGTATTTT. It specifies CSARGAKAFLTDTQYF.

Comment on this clonotype: The conserved final phenylalanine or tryptophan is absent from the CDR3, which likely points to a read error. The rearrangement links TRBV3-1 to TRBJ2-1, with 10 bases fitting TRBD1. Per germline, CDR1 LGHDT and CDR2 YNNKEL (reference sequence). This CDR3 contains 17 residues. V lost 0 bases, J lost 3 bases, and 5 bases stayed unmatched. CDR3 nucleotide sequence: TGTGCCAGCAGCCAAGACGGGACAGGGGACCTCTACAATGAGCAGTTCCTC. Protein sequence: CASSQDGTGDLYNEQFL.

V is TRBV28 and J is TRBJ1-1, with D unresolved. Germline lookup yields CDR1 MDHEN and CDR2 SYDVKM. CDR3 length equals 12 residues. Trimming cost V 5 bases and J 5 bases, with 9 bases left between them. The CDR3 DNA reads TGTGCCAGCAGTACACCGAAGACTGAAGCTTTCTTT. As protein: CASSTPKTEAFF.

In this sample, this clonotype turned up many times. DNA of the CDR3: TGTGCCAGCTCACCAGAGGGGCAGAAAGGGACTAGCGGCAATGAGCAGTTCTTC. As protein: CASSPEGQKGTSGNEQFF. This chain uses TRBV18 with TRBJ2-1, with 11 bases fitting TRBD2. This CDR3 has 18 residues. CDR1 and CDR2 (germline): KGHSH, LQKENI. V trimming: 2 bases; J trimming: 6 bases; junction bases outside the gene matches: 12.

This clonotype has more than one count but fewer than ten. This chain connects TRBV20-1 to TRBJ1-1; perhaps TRBD1 as D (5 bases). Trimming took off 1 base at V and 4 bases at J, with 25 bases between the two ends. The CDR3 sequence is 18 residues long. Germline CDR1 and CDR2: DFQATT and SNEGSKA (reference sequence). CDR3 coding DNA: TGCAGTGCTAGAGCCCAACTGGGCGTGGGTGTCGGGGGCACTGAAGCTTTCTTT. Translated: CSARAQLGVGVGGTEAFF.

This clonotype occurred a few times. The chain uses TRBV27 and TRBJ2-5, with 11 bases fitting TRBD1. The CDR3 is made up of 15 amino acids. Germline trimming cut 5 bases from V and 13 bases from J; bases unmatched to any gene: 15. Germline CDR1 MNHEY, CDR2 SMNVEV (reference sequence). The CDR3 DNA follows: TGTGCCAGCAGTCCAACGAGGACAGGGGGCTGGCAACGGTACTTC. Translating gives CASSPTRTGGWQRYF.

This clonotype was counted at least ten times. V and J are TRBV13 and TRBJ2-7; TRBD2 matches 8 bases. The germline gives CDR1 PRHDT, CDR2 FYEKMQ (reference sequence). The CDR3 sequence is 17 residues long. V was clipped by 1 base and J by 2 bases; unmatched bases: 10. This CDR3 is CASSLAGLLAETYEQYF. In DNA form, the CDR3 reads TGTGCCAGCAGCTTAGCGGGTCTACTAGCGGAAACCTACGAGCAGTACTTC.

The chain couples TRBV6-5 to TRBJ1-3; D not resolved. CDR1 MNHEY and CDR2 SVGAGI come from the germline V gene. V was cut by 6 bases and J by 8 bases, with 11 bases left in between. There are 12 residues in the CDR3. CDR3 protein: CASRGGGYTIYF. The CDR3 coding sequence is TGTGCCAGCAGGGGCGGAGGGTACACCATATATTTT.

The genes are TRBV20-1 and TRBJ2-5; 15 positions agree with TRBD2. The germline V gene encodes CDR1 DFQATT and CDR2 SNEGSKA (reference sequence). J was trimmed by 5 bases and V by 1 base; bases with no gene match: 17. CDR3 length equals 20 residues. The CDR3 DNA sequence: TGCAGTGCTAGAGCGGCGGGACTAGCGGGAGGTGGGGGTATTATGGAGACCCAGTACTTC. Translation: CSARAAGLAGGGGIMETQYF.

The chain carries TRBV7-3 and TRBJ2-7; D remains unclear. The length of the CDR3 is 14 residues. V was pared by 4 bases and J by 6 bases, with 16 bases between. CDR1 and CDR2 from the germline V gene are SGHTA and FQGTGA. The DNA of the CDR3 is TGTGCCAGCAGCTCGAATCCTAGGTCGGGCGAGCAGTACTTC. As protein: CASSSNPRSGEQYF.

In its sample, this clonotype was seen many times. The chain uses TRBV5-4 and TRBJ1-1; D is undetermined. From germline, CDR1 is SGHNT and CDR2 YYREEE (reference sequence). V lost 1 base, J lost 6 bases, and 10 bases lay in between. The CDR3 length is 13 residues. The CDR3 loop is CASSLSTNPEAFF. Written as DNA, the CDR3 is TGTGCCAGCAGCTTGTCCACCAACCCTGAAGCTTTCTTT.

The chain has TRBV7-2 and TRBJ2-1; tentatively, D is TRBD2 (6 bases). The CDR3 totals 13 residues. V lost 5 bases and J 10 bases, leaving 15 bases between the germline ends. Germline V gives CDR1 SGHTA, CDR2 FQGNSA. Here the CDR3 reads CASSPARRGEQFF. The DNA of the CDR3 is TGTGCCAGCAGCCCCGCCCGCCGGGGGGAGCAGTTCTTC.

This clonotype occurred many times. The genes are TRBV20-1 and TRBJ2-1; D unclear. Germline CDR1 DFQATT, CDR2 SNEGSKA (reference sequence). The CDR3 length is 10 residues. V lost 4 bases and J lost 10, with 8 bases in between. The CDR3 DNA is TGCAGTGCTACCCCGTTCGAGCAGTTCTTC. Protein sequence: CSATPFEQFF.

The CDR3 loop is CASSPGEWNQPQHF. The CDR3 region has the DNA TGCGCCAGCAGCCCCGGCGAGTGGAATCAGCCCCAGCATTTT. This chain uses TRBV5-1 with TRBJ1-5, with no clear D. Per germline, CDR1 SGHRS and CDR2 YFSETQ. The CDR3 totals 14 residues. V shed 4 bases and J shed 4 bases, with 12 bases lying between them.